This is a list of T cell receptor beta chains from one sample in a study of beta chain features in type 1 diabetes. The method was immunoSEQ multiplex PCR; TCRdb's version includes in-frame clones alone and lacks a portion of them. The table shows 860,000 or so clones, with roughly 15% occurring only once. Material for sequencing was naive CD4+ T cells from blood. The receptor set was obtained from a young woman in good health. CDR3s include the opening cysteine and the closing phenylalanine or tryptophan. A D gene is named only where the DNA matches it firmly. Rows may omit the clone size; those that give it use once, few, many or a size class.

TRBV15	NA	NA	TRBJ1-5	TGTGCCACCAGCAGACAGGGGTATAGCAATCAGCCCCAGCATTTT	CATSRQGYSNQPQHF
TRBV10-1	TRBD2	few	TRBJ2-7	TGCGCCAGCAGTGAGTCGGAGCGGGGTTACGAGCAGTACTTC	CASSESERGYEQYF
TRBV7-9	NA	NA	TRBJ2-3	TGTGCCAGCAGCTTAGGGGCCGACTCGTATTTT	CASSLGADSYF
TRBV29-1	TRBD1	NA	TRBJ2-2	TGCAGCGTCCCTCTGACAGGGGGCTACTCGAACACCGGGGAGCTGTTTTTT	CSVPLTGGYSNTGELFF
TRBV6-1	TRBD2	NA	TRBJ2-1	TGTGCCAGCAGGGAGACTAGCGCTTACAATGAGCAGTTCTTC	CASRETSAYNEQFF
TRBV5-1	TRBD2	NA	TRBJ2-5	TGCGCCAGCAGCTCGAAATTCACTAGCGGGCTCGTGACCCAGTACTTC	CASSSKFTSGLVTQYF
TRBV5-1	TRBD2	NA	TRBJ2-3	TGCGCCAGCAGCTCTATTAGCGGGAGGGACGTTAGCACAGATACGCAGTATTTT	CASSSISGRDVSTDTQYF
TRBV6-5	TRBD1	NA	TRBJ2-7	TGTGCCAGCAGTTCCCCTGGTCGGACAGGGACCTACGAGCAGTACTTC	CASSSPGRTGTYEQYF
TRBV15	NA	NA	TRBJ2-7	TGTGCCACCAGCAGAGGACAGGTTATTCACGAGCAGTACTTC	CATSRGQVIHEQYF
TRBV9	TRBD2	few	TRBJ2-5	TGTGCCAGCAGCGTAGCGGGGGACTACGGTGAGCAGTACTTC	CASSVAGDYGEQYF
TRBV15	TRBD1	NA	TRBJ1-2	TGTGCCACCAGCAGAGACCTAACGGGACAGATCTATGGCTACACCTTC	CATSRDLTGQIYGYTF
TRBV10-2	NA	NA	TRBJ1-2	TGCGCCAGCAGTGACGAGGTTTGGAGTGGCTACACCTTC	CASSDEVWSGYTF
TRBV5-6	NA	NA	TRBJ1-2	TGTGCCAGCAGCCCCACGGGACGGGAAAACTATGGCTACACCTTC	CASSPTGRENYGYTF
TRBV4-2	NA	few	TRBJ1-3	TGTGCCAGCAGCCAAGATGGCATCTCTGGAAACACCATATATTTT	CASSQDGISGNTIYF
TRBV21-1	NA	few	TRBJ2-7	TGTGCCAGCAGCAAAGTGATCGGCAGACGGCCCGGAGGGCAGTACTTC	CASSKVIGRRPGGQYF
TRBV19	NA	few	TRBJ2-1	TGTGCCAGTAGTATAGGAGGTACGACCTACAATGAGCAGTTCTTC	CASSIGGTTYNEQFF
TRBV28	TRBD2	NA	TRBJ2-7	TGTGCCAGCAGTTTAGCCCCGGGACTACTACTCTCCTCCTACGAGCAGTACTTC	CASSLAPGLLLSSYEQYF
TRBV5-4	TRBD2	NA	TRBJ2-7	TGTGCCAGCAGCCCTAGCGGTCCGGGGTACGAGCAGTACTTC	CASSPSGPGYEQYF
TRBV7-3	TRBD2	NA	TRBJ2-1	TGTGCCAGCAGCTTATCGGGCCCAGGACTAGCGGGCCACAATGAGCAGTTCTTC	CASSLSGPGLAGHNEQFF
TRBV7-9	NA	NA	TRBJ1-2	TGTGCCAGCAGCTTAGAAGCTGTCCGTAACTATGGCTACACCTTC	CASSLEAVRNYGYTF
TRBV4-2	TRBD1	NA	TRBJ1-3	TGTGCCAGCAGCCAACTGGGACAGGGGATCGGAAACACCATATATTTT	CASSQLGQGIGNTIYF
TRBV5-1	TRBD2	NA	TRBJ2-3	TGCGCCAGCAGCTTGGCGGGACTAGTTGCCGATACGCAGTATTTT	CASSLAGLVADTQYF
TRBV28	NA	once	TRBJ1-2	TGTGCCAGCAGTTTGGACCAACAGGGCCCCTATGGCTACACCTTC	CASSLDQQGPYGYTF
TRBV6-1	TRBD2	NA	TRBJ2-1	TGTGCCAGCAGTGAAAGCGGGAGAGGGGTCAATGAGCAGTTCTTC	CASSESGRGVNEQFF
TRBV18	NA	few	TRBJ2-7	TGTGCCAGCTCCCTCCATTCCTACGAGCAGTACTTC	CASSLHSYEQYF
TRBV6-5	NA	NA	TRBJ1-2	TGTGCCAGCAGCACAGGGACAGGCTACACCTTC	CASSTGTGYTF
TRBV5-1	NA	few	TRBJ1-3	TGCGCCAGCCGCCCATCCCACTCTGGAAACACCATATATTTT	CASRPSHSGNTIYF
TRBV7-9	TRBD1	NA	TRBJ1-2	TGTGCCAGCAGCTACGACAGGGGATATGGCTACACCTTC	CASSYDRGYGYTF
TRBV5-1	TRBD2	few	TRBJ2-3	TGCGCCAGCAGCTTGGTGGTAGCGGGCGGAGATACGCAGTATTTT	CASSLVVAGGDTQYF
TRBV2	NA	many	TRBJ2-1	TGTGCCAGCAGTGAAGTGGGGAACAATGAGCAGTTCTTC	CASSEVGNNEQFF
TRBV5-6	TRBD2	few	TRBJ2-7	TGTGCCAGCAGCTTCCCCGGGACTAGCGTTACCTACGAGCAGTACTTC	CASSFPGTSVTYEQYF
TRBV5-6	NA	NA	TRBJ1-4	TGTGCCAGCAGCTTCAGCGGGTTGACTGAAAAACTGTTTTTT	CASSFSGLTEKLFF
TRBV27	TRBD1	NA	TRBJ1-2	TGTGCCAGCACCCCTCTCACCGGCGCAGGGGGCCGCCATAAGTATGGCTACACCTTC	CASTPLTGAGGRHKYGYTF
TRBV28	TRBD1	few	TRBJ1-1	TGTGCCAGCAGTTCCAACGGACAGGGGACGACTGAAGCTTTCTTT	CASSSNGQGTTEAFF
TRBV2	TRBD1	few	TRBJ2-2	TGTGCCAGCAGTGAGGACAGGGGCGTCGGGGAGCTGTTTTTT	CASSEDRGVGELFF
TRBV7-3	NA	few	TRBJ2-2	TGTGCCAGCAGCCTCGTTCTGGGGGCCGGGGAGCTGTTTTTT	CASSLVLGAGELFF
TRBV6-6	NA	few	TRBJ2-2	TGTGCCAGCAGGGGAGGCCGACCTTGGGAGCTGTTTTTT	CASRGGRPWELFF
TRBV7-9	NA	few	TRBJ2-6	TGTGCCAGCAGCTTGACCAGGGGCCTGGGGGCCAACGTCCTGACTTTC	CASSLTRGLGANVLTF
TRBV7-2	TRBD2	NA	TRBJ2-1	TGTGCCAGCAGGAGGACTAGCGGGGGTTACAATGAGCAGTTCTTC	CASRRTSGGYNEQFF
TRBV10-2	NA	few	TRBJ1-5	TGCGCCAGCAGGCAGGGGAGGGACCAGCCCCAGCATTTT	CASRQGRDQPQHF
TRBV29-1	NA	few	TRBJ1-1	TGCAGCGTGGCAGTGGGAGTCATTGGTGAAGCTTTCTTT	CSVAVGVIGEAFF
TRBV6-1	NA	NA	TRBJ1-2	TGTGCCAGCAGTGAAGAAACCGGCCCATACAGGGTAGGAGGCTACACCTTC	CASSEETGPYRVGGYTF
TRBV19	NA	NA	TRBJ1-5	TGTGCCAGTAGTATCCGATCGGGTTCGAGCAATCAGCCCCAGCATTTT	CASSIRSGSSNQPQHF
TRBV5-1	TRBD2	NA	TRBJ2-4	TGCGCCAGCAGCCCTGGACTAGCGGCCAAAAACATTCAGTACTTC	CASSPGLAAKNIQYF
TRBV7-9	TRBD2	NA	TRBJ2-1	TGTGCCAGCAGCTTCCAGACTAGCGGGAGATTCGTGGAGCAGTTCTTC	CASSFQTSGRFVEQFF
TRBV7-2	TRBD2	few	TRBJ2-1	TGTGCCAGCAGCTCGCGGACTAGCGGGAGTCTTGCAAATGAGCAGTTCTTC	CASSSRTSGSLANEQFF
TRBV11-2	TRBD2	few	TRBJ2-3	TGTGCCACCGCAGCGGGAGTTGGTACAGATACGCAGTATTTT	CATAAGVGTDTQYF
TRBV9	TRBD2	few	TRBJ2-1	TGTGCCAGCAGCGCTAGCGGGGGCCGGTACAATGAGCAGTTCTTC	CASSASGGRYNEQFF
TRBV6-1	NA	NA	TRBJ1-2	TGTGCCAGCAGTGAACCAATGGTTGTTAACTATGGCTACACCTTC	CASSEPMVVNYGYTF
TRBV6-1	NA	few	TRBJ2-3	TGTGCCAGCAGTGATCGGACAGCCCCCACAGATACGCAGTATTTT	CASSDRTAPTDTQYF
TRBV2	NA	NA	TRBJ2-5	TGTGCCAGCACCAGGGTTTGGGGCCAAGAGACCCAGTACTTC	CASTRVWGQETQYF
TRBV14	NA	few	TRBJ2-7	TGTGCCAGCAGCCTATCTGGGTCCCTCTACGAGCAGTACTTC	CASSLSGSLYEQYF
TRBV14	TRBD1	few	TRBJ2-1	TGTGCCAGCAGCCAAGCACTGACAGGGGGCAATGAGCAGTTCTTC	CASSQALTGGNEQFF
TRBV5-1	NA	few	TRBJ1-1	TGCGCCAGCAGCCCTGACGAGAACACTGAAGCTTTCTTT	CASSPDENTEAFF
TRBV15	TRBD2	NA	TRBJ2-1	TGTGCCACCGCTACATTAGCGGGAAGCTCCTACAATGAGCAGTTCTTC	CATATLAGSSYNEQFF